Sequencing of this T cell receptor beta chain was carried out in a study of blood T cell repertoires in COVID-19 (dated by TCRdb to between 2020 and 2021). In terms of the full investigation: The collaborator samples originated in the United States, Italy and Spain and spanned the acute and convalescent phases of COVID-19. The prospective study material was composed of cDNA or gDNA derived from T cells, B-cell-depleted T cells, or PBMCs. Deeply sampled blood TCRbeta repertoires from subjects exposed to, actively infected with, or recovered from COVID-19 were included in the dataset. Sample metadata almost always included a de-identified subject ID, COVID-19 status, age in years and sex. Samples came from the ongoing ImmuneRACE study (first 160 participants) plus 1,254 subjects from 6 global collaborators. The repertoires were released in a freely available public database meant as a resource for research on the immune response to SARS-CoV-2. Where available, HLA class I and class II types were obtained from metadata supplied by the sample provider rather than from assay-based typing.

Broader findings and caveats from the paper: The quantity of clinical and demographic metadata differed by source and by participant and was supplied without curation.

TCRbeta CDR3 regions were amplified from genomic DNA using the immunoSEQ Assay, a bias-controlled multiplex PCR. In the source study's methods: Within the assay, amplification of reference gene primers was used to estimate how many nucleated cells each sample contained. To quantify the absolute abundance of each unique TCRbeta CDR3 rearrangement, sequence reads were collapsed and filtered. For each sample, productive Simpson clonality was calculated as the square root of Simpson's diversity index across productive rearrangements. TCRdb holds this immuneACCESS table with in-frame rearrangements only. Some clones are missing; in checked studies, unresolved V genes explain under half, and the rest has no known cause. That table supplies the V and J calls and clone size; D and trimming were determined from the DNA. The sample includes about 180,000 clones, with just under 80% observed a single time. Around 7% of the sample is taken by the ten largest.

As for this clone: Its antigen has not been determined. Per-nucleotide qualities are absent, and no much larger clonotype sits a single base away. The sample has other DNA sequences that encode this CDR3 too.

The collaborating institutions used their own protocols to collect whole blood in K2EDTA tubes. For TCRbeta analysis, collaborators shipped samples in one of three forms: frozen whole blood, isolated PBMCs, or DNA extracted from either of those sample types. Trimming takes 1 base from V and 4 bases from J, and the germline ends sit 7 bases apart. Reading from cysteine to phenylalanine, the CDR3 counts 13 amino acids. Only the CDR3 part of the read is kept: 39 bases, read in frame from the first base. For CDR1 and CDR2, the germline V gene (reference sequence) lists LGHDT and YNNKEL. This clonotype originated in a man between 65 and 85 years old with active or convalescent COVID-19. The V and J segments used are TRBV3-1 (or the pseudogene TRBV3-2) and TRBJ1-1; TRBD1 is a possible D gene, resting on 6 matching bases. The material sequenced was peripheral blood. The encoded CDR3 is CASSQGRGTEAFF. The sequenced DNA is TGTGCCAGCAGCCAAGGCAGGGGCACTGAAGCTTTCTTT.